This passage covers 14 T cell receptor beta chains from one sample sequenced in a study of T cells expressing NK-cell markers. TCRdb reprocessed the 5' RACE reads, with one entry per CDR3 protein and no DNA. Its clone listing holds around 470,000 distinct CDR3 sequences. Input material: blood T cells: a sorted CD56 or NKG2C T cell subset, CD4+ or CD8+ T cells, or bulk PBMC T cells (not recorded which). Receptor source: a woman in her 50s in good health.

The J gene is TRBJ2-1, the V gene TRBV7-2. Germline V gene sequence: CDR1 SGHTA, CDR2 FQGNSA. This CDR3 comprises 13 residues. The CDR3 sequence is CASSVLWANEQFF.

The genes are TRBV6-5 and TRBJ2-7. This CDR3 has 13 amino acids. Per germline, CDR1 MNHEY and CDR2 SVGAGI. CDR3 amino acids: CASSYDSSYEQYF.

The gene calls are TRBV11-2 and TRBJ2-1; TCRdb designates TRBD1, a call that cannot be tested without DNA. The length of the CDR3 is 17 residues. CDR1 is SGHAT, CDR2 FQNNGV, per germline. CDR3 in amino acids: CASSLERGQGPWNEQFF.

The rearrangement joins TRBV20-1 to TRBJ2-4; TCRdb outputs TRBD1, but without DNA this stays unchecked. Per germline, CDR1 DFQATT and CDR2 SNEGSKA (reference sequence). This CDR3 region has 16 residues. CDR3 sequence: CSARGWTGGRQNIQYF.

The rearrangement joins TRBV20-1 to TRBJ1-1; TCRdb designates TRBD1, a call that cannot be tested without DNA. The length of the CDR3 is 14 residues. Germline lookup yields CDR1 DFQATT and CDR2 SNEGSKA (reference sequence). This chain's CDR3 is CSAPLRQTNTEAFF.

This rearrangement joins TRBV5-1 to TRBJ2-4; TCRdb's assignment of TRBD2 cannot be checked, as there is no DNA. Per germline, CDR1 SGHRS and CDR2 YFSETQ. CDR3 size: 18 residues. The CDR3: CASSQFGTSGNLGNIQYF.

CDR3 loop: CASSFEGLDNEQFF. V and J are TRBV12-3 or TRBV12-4 and TRBJ2-1; absent DNA, TCRdb's TRBD2 call cannot be checked. This CDR3 has 14 amino acids.

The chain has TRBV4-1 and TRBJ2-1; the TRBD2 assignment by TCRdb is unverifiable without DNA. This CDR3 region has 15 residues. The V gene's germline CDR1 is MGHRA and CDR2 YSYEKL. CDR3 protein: CASDHGTSGTNEQFF.

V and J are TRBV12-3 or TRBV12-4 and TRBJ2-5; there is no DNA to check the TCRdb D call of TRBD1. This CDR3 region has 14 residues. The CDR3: CASSFTRGRKTQYF.

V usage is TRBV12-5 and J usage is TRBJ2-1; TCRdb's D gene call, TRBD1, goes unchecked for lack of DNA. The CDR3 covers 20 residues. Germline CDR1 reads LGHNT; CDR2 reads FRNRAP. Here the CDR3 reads CASGRSPGQGARRGRNEQFF.

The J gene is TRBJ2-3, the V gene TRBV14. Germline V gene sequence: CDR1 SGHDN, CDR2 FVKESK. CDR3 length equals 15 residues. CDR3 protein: CASSQDLRRTDTQYF.

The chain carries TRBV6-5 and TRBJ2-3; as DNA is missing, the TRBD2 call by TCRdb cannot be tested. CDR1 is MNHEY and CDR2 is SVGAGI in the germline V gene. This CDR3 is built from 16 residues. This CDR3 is CASSYPSPAGGDTQYF.

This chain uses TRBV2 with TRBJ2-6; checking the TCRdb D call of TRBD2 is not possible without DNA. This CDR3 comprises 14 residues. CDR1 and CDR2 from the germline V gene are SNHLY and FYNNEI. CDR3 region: CASRRVSGANVLTF. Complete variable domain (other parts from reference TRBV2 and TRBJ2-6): EPEVTQTPSHQVTQMGQEVILRCVPISNHLYFYWYRQILGQKVEFLVSFYNNEISEKSEIFDDQFSVERPDGSNFTLKIRSTKLEDSAMYFCASRRVSGANVLTFGAGSRLTVL.

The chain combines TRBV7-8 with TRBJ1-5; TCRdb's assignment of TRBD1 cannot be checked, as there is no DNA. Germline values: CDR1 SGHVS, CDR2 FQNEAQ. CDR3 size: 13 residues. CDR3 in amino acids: CASRRGRNQPQHF.